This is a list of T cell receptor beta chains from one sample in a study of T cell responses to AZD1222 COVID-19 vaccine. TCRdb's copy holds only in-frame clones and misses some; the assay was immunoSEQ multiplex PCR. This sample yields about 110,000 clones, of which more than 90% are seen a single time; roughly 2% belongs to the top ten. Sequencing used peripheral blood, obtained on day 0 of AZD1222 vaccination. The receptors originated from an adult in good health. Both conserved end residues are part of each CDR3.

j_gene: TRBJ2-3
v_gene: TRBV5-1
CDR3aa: CASALQAGGRGDTQYF

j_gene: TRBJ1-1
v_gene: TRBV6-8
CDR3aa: CASSLDSEGTEAFF

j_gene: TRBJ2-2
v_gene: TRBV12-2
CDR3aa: CASRLIQGGGELFF

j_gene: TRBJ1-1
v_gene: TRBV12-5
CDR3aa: CASGAKGTGAFGFF

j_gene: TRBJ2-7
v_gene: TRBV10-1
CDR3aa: CASSAPREGRGGYF

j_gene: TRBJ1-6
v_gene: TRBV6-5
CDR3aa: CASSLAAGRTPLHF

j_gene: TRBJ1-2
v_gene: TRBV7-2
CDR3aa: CASSFRTVAANYGYTF

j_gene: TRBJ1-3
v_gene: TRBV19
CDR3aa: CASSILAGNTIYF

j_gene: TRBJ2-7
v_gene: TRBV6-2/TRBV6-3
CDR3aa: CASSNSVYEQYF

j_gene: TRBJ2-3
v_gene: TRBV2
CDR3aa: CASSRQISTDTQYF

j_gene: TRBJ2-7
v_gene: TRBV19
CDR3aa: CASIRDSLGHEQYF

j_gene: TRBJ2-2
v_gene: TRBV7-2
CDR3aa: CASTKSRLAANTGELFF

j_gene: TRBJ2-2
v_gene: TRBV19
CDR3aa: CASSIGAGGELFF

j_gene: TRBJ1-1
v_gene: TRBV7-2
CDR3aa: CASSLSWDTLNTEAFF

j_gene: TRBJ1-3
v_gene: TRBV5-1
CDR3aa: CASSLIGGSGNTIYF

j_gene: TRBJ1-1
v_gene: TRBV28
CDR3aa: CASSLRGGVNTEAFF

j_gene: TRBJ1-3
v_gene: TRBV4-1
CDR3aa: CASSQYGRGSGNTIYF

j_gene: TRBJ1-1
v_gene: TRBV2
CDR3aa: CASRLRFMNTEAFF

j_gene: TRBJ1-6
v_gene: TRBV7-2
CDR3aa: CASSLDPLQGSPLHF

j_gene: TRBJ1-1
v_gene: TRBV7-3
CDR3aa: CASSVTRNTEAFF

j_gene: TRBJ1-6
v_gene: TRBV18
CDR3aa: CASSLTRQLSPLHF